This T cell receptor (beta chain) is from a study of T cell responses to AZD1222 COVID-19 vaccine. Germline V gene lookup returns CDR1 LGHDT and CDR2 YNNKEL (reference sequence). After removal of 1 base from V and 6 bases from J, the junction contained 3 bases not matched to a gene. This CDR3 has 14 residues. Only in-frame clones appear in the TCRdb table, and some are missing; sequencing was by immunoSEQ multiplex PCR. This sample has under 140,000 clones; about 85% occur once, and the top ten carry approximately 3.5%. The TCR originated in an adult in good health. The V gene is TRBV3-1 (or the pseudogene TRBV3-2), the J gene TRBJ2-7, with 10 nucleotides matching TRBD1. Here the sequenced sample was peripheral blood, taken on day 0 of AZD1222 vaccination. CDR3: CASSQGDRGGEQYF. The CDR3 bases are TGTGCCAGCAGCCAAGGGGACAGGGGAGGCGAGCAGTACTTC.